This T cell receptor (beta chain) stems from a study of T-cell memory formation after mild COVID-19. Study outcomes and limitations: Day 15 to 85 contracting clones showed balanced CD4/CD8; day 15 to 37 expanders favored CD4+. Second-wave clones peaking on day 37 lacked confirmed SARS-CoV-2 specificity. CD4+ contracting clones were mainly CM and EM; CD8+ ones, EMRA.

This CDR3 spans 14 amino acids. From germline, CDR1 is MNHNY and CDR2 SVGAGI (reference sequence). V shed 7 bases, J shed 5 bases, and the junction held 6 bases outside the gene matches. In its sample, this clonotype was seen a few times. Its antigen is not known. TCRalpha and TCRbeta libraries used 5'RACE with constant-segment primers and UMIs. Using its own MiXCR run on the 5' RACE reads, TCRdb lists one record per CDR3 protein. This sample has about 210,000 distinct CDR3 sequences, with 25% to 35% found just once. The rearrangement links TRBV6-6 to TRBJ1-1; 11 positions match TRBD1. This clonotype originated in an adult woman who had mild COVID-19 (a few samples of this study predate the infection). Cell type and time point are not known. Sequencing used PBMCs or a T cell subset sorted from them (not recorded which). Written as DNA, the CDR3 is TGTGCCAGCACCCGGCGGGACAGGGGGACTGAAGCTTTCTTT. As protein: CASTRRDRGTEAFF.